A single sample gave rise to the 20 T cell receptor beta chains below, sequenced in a study of blood T cell repertoires in COVID-19. Method: immunoSEQ multiplex PCR; TCRdb's copy keeps in-frame clones and lacks some. The sample includes approximately 130,000 clones, 84% of them seen just once. The specimen was peripheral blood. The receptors shown here come from a human donor in a cohort sampled during active COVID-19.

The gene calls are TRBV6-6 and TRBJ2-7; maybe TRBD1 (6 bases). Trimming removed 0 bases at V and 4 bases at J, with 16 bases between. Germline V gene sequence: CDR1 MNHNY, CDR2 SVGAGI (reference sequence). CDR3 length: 16 amino acids. In DNA form, the CDR3 reads TGTGCCAGCAGTTACTCGAGTCTGGGGGCGCCTTACGAGCAGTACTTC. Translated: CASSYSSLGAPYEQYF.

In regard to this clone: This CDR3 is also generated by other DNA sequences in the sample. This rearrangement joins TRBV7-7 to TRBJ2-1; 9 nucleotides match TRBD2. This CDR3 region has 16 residues. Germline CDR1 is SSHAT and CDR2 is FNYEAQ (reference sequence). Trimming took 5 bases from V and 0 from J; bases not matched to a gene: 5. The CDR3 sequence is CASSPRLADSYNEQFF. The CDR3 nucleotides read TGTGCCAGCAGCCCCCGACTAGCGGACTCCTACAATGAGCAGTTCTTC.

This clone was found a few times. This chain's CDR3 is CASSFDGAGELFF. The CDR3 DNA is TGCGCCAGCAGCTTCGACGGAGCGGGGGAGCTGTTTTTT. The V and J genes are TRBV5-1 and TRBJ2-2; D unresolved. V was trimmed by 2 bases and J by 8 bases, leaving 10 bases between them. This CDR3 has 13 residues. CDR1 is SGHRS, CDR2 YFSETQ, per germline. Together with reference TRBV5-1 and TRBJ2-2, the CDR3 gives the full variable domain: KAGVTQTPRYLIKTRGQQVTLSCSPISGHRSVSWYQQTPGQGLQFLFEYFSETQRNKGNFPGRFSGRQFSNSRSEMNVSTLELGDSALYLCASSFDGAGELFFGEGSRLTVL.

The chain employs TRBV30 and TRBJ1-1; TRBD1 is a possible D gene (5 bases). The germline V and J ends were trimmed by 5 bases and 1 base, with 8 bases remaining between them. Germline V gene data show CDR1 as GTSNPN and CDR2 as SVGIG (reference sequence). The CDR3 runs 12 residues. CDR3 protein: CAWGTGNTEAFF. CDR3 bases: TGTGCCTGGGGGACGGGGAACACTGAAGCTTTCTTT.

The J gene is TRBJ2-3, the V gene TRBV25-1; no firm D call. V was shortened by 6 bases and J by 3 bases, with 10 bases between the two germline ends. Germline V CDR1 and CDR2: MGHDK, SYGVNS. The CDR3 totals 13 residues. The CDR3 protein is CASSLDRTDTQYF. The CDR3 nucleotides read TGTGCCAGCAGCTTAGATAGAACAGATACGCAGTATTTT.

The sample holds one count of this clone. This chain joins TRBV6-5 and TRBJ2-5; 8 positions match TRBD1. V lost 5 bases and J lost 4; bases outside the gene matches: 6. The CDR3 loop spans 14 amino acids. Per the germline V gene, CDR1 is MNHEY and CDR2 is SVGAGI. In DNA form, the CDR3 reads TGTGCCAGCAGTCTGGGACAGGCTGTAGAGACCCAGTACTTC. Residues: CASSLGQAVETQYF.

This clone was counted many times. CDR3 loop: CASTGQGAVSYNSPLHF. The CDR3 DNA reads as TGTGCCAGCACAGGACAGGGGGCTGTGTCCTATAATTCACCCCTCCACTTT. V and J are TRBV28 and TRBJ1-6; 11 bases line up with TRBD1. Germline values: CDR1 MDHEN, CDR2 SYDVKM. CDR3 length: 17 residues. The ends lost 7 bases at V and 1 base at J; junction bases unmatched: 6.

The rearrangement joins TRBV6-5 to TRBJ2-5, with 9 bases aligning to TRBD1. V was pared by 0 bases and J by 4 bases, with 6 bases of the junction left unmatched. Germline assignment: CDR1 MNHEY and CDR2 SVGAGI. This CDR3 has 16 residues. Here the CDR3 reads CASSYSGQGRAETQYF. CDR3 nucleotides: TGTGCCAGCAGTTACTCTGGACAGGGGAGGGCAGAGACCCAGTACTTC.

V gene TRBV7-9 combines with J gene TRBJ1-1, with a weak D call TRBD1 (5 bases). There are 16 residues in the CDR3. The V end was cut by 2 bases, the J end by 5 bases, with 18 bases between. Germline V gene data show CDR1 as SEHNR and CDR2 as FQNEAQ (reference sequence). The CDR3 DNA reads TGTGCCAGCAGCTTATTGGCAGGGCGTGGGCGGACTGAAGCTTTCTTT. This gives the protein CASSLLAGRGRTEAFF. Full variable domain (outside the CDR3, taken from reference TRBV7-9 and TRBJ1-1): DTGVSQNPRHKITKRGQNVTFRCDPISEHNRLYWYRQTLGQGPEFLTYFQNEAQLEKSRLLSDRFSAERPKGSFSTLEIQRTEQGDSAMYLCASSLLAGRGRTEAFFGQGTRLTVV.

This rearrangement joins TRBV6-1 to TRBJ1-2; D is uncertain. The CDR3 is made up of 14 amino acids. CDR1 and CDR2 (germline): MNHNS, SASEGT. V was shortened by 0 bases and J by 2 bases, with 7 bases between the two germline ends. The DNA for the CDR3 is TGTGCCAGCAGTGAAGCGATGGCCAACTATGGCTACACCTTC. Encoded protein: CASSEAMANYGYTF.

The chain combines TRBV6-5 with TRBJ1-1; a possible D gene is TRBD1 (5 bases). The CDR3 extends over 12 amino acids. The V end lost 5 bases, the J end lost 5 bases, and 9 bases lay between the germline ends. From germline, CDR1 is MNHEY and CDR2 SVGAGI. CDR3 in amino acids: CASSIRGTEAFF. In DNA, the CDR3 is TGTGCCAGCAGTATTAGGGGAACTGAAGCTTTCTTT.

This chain connects TRBV5-6 to TRBJ2-7, with D unclear. This CDR3 is 12 amino acids long. Germline V gene data show CDR1 as SGHDT and CDR2 as YYEEEE. Trimming removed 2 bases from V and 5 bases from J, with 8 bases in between. The chain's CDR3 is CASSFLADEQYF. Written as DNA, the CDR3 is TGTGCCAGCAGCTTCCTCGCGGACGAGCAGTACTTC.

The chain employs TRBV5-4 and TRBJ2-2; a weak D match, TRBD2 (6 bases). The germline V gene encodes CDR1 SGHNT and CDR2 YYREEE (reference sequence). The CDR3 totals 13 residues. The V end was cut by 7 bases, the J end by 6 bases, with 13 bases between. CDR3 sequence reads: CASAGLPSGELFF. The CDR3 region has the DNA TGTGCCAGCGCGGGGCTCCCCTCCGGGGAGCTGTTTTTT.

The chain combines TRBV27 with TRBJ2-5; TRBD1 is a possible D gene (5 bases). The V end lost 8 bases, the J end lost 4 bases, and 14 bases lay between the germline ends. Germline V gives CDR1 MNHEY, CDR2 SMNVEV (reference sequence). CDR3 size: 13 residues. CDR3 region: CASSLGAAETQYF. The CDR3 DNA sequence: TGTGCCAGCTCTTTAGGGGCGGCAGAGACCCAGTACTTC.

The chain uses TRBV27 and TRBJ2-7; 8 bases match TRBD1. With V trimmed by 5 bases and J by 7 bases, 7 bases remained unmatched. The CDR3 extends over 13 amino acids. Germline V gene lookup returns CDR1 MNHEY and CDR2 SMNVEV (reference sequence). CDR3 amino acids: CASSGQGAREQYF. In DNA, the CDR3 is TGTGCCAGCAGTGGTCAGGGGGCACGAGAGCAGTACTTC.

This sequence joins TRBV5-8 and TRBJ2-7; maybe TRBD2 (6 bases). V lost 5 bases, J lost 2 bases, and 17 bases lay in between. CDR3 length: 15 amino acids. Looked up from germline, CDR1 is SGHTS and CDR2 is YDEGEE. CDR3 loop: CASSIPGLPPYEQYF. As DNA, the CDR3 is TGTGCCAGCAGTATCCCGGGACTCCCTCCCTACGAGCAGTACTTC.

This chain joins TRBV2 and TRBJ2-7; 7 bases align to TRBD2. The V gene end was trimmed by 5 bases and the J gene end by 4 bases; junction bases not matched to a gene: 8. Germline lookup yields CDR1 SNHLY and CDR2 FYNNEI. The CDR3 totals 14 residues. The CDR3 sequence: CASSSHGGFYEQYF. The DNA of the CDR3 is TGTGCCAGCAGTTCGCACGGGGGGTTTTACGAGCAGTACTTC.

This chain joins TRBV2 and TRBJ1-5; D may be TRBD1 (6 bases). The CDR3 consists of 15 residues. Germline V gene data show CDR1 as SNHLY and CDR2 as FYNNEI. V lost 5 bases and J lost 2, with 13 bases in between. CDR3 loop: CASSYRELGNQPQHF. Written as DNA, the CDR3 is TGTGCCAGCAGTTACAGGGAACTGGGCAATCAGCCCCAGCATTTT.

The chain has TRBV19 and TRBJ1-1, with D possibly being TRBD1 (6 bases). Germline lookup yields CDR1 LNHDA and CDR2 SQIVND (reference sequence). The CDR3 has 17 residues. V lost 7 bases, J lost 1 base, and 22 bases lay in between. DNA for the CDR3: TGTGCCAGTACCCCGACCCCCCGACAGGTCTCGAACACTGAAGCTTTCTTT. Residues: CASTPTPRQVSNTEAFF.

This chain uses TRBV19 with TRBJ1-1; D is uncertain. Deletions cut 7 bases from V and 3 bases from J, with 15 bases between. CDR1 is LNHDA, CDR2 SQIVND, per germline (reference sequence). This CDR3 region has 14 residues. CDR3 sequence: CASIRNAADTEAFF. The CDR3 DNA reads as TGTGCCAGTATCCGTAACGCGGCAGACACTGAAGCTTTCTTT. Together with reference TRBV19 and TRBJ1-1, the CDR3 gives the full variable domain: DGGITQSPKYLFRKEGQNVTLSCEQNLNHDAMYWYRQDPGQGLRLIYYSQIVNDFQKGDIAEGYSVSREKKESFPLTVTSAQKNPTAFYLCASIRNAADTEAFFGQGTRLTVV.